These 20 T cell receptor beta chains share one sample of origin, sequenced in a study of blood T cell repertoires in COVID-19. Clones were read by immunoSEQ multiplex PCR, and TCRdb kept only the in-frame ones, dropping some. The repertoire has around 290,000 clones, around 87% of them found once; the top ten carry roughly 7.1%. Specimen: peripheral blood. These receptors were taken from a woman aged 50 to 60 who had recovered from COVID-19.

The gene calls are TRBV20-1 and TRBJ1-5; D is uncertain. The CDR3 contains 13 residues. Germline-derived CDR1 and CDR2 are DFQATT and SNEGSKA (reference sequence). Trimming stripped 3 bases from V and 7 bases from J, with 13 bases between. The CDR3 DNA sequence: TGCAGTGCTAGTCTCGTGGGAGGACAGCCCCAGCATTTT. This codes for CSASLVGGQPQHF.

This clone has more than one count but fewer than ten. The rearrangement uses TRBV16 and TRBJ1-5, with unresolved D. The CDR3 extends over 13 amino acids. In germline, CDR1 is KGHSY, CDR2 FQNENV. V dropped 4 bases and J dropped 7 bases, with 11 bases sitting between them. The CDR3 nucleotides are TGTGCCAGCAGCCTCCAGGCGGGGCAGCCCCAGCATTTT. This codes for CASSLQAGQPQHF. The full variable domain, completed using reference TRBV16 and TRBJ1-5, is GEEVAQTPKHLVRGEGQKAKLYCAPIKGHSYVFWYQQVLKNEFKFLISFQNENVFDETGMPKERFSAKCLPNSPCSLEIQATKLEDSAVYFCASSLQAGQPQHFGDGTRLSIL.

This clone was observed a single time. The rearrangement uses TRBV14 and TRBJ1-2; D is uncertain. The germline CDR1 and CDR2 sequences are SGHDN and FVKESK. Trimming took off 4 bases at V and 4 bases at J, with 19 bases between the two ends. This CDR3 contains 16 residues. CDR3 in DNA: TGTGCCAGCAGCCTCGACGGTTTCTTGGGCCGCTATGGCTACACCTTC. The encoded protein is CASSLDGFLGRYGYTF.

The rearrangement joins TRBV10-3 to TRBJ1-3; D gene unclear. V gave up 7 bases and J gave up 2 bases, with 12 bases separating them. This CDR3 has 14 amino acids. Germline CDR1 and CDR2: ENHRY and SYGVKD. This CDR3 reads CAITDLGPGNTIYF. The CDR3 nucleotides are TGTGCCATCACCGATCTTGGGCCTGGAAACACCATATATTTT.

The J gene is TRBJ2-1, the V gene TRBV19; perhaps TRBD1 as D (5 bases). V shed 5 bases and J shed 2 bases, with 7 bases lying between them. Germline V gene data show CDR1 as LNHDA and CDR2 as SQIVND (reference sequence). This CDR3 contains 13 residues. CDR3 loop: CASSQGPYNEQFF. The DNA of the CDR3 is TGTGCCAGTAGTCAGGGCCCCTACAATGAGCAGTTCTTC.

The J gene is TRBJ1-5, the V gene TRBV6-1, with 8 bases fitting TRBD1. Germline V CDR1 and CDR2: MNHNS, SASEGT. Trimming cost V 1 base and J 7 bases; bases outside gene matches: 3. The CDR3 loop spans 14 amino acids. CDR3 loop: CASSEGQGRQPQHF. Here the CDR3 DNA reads TGTGCCAGCAGTGAAGGACAGGGGCGACAGCCCCAGCATTTT.

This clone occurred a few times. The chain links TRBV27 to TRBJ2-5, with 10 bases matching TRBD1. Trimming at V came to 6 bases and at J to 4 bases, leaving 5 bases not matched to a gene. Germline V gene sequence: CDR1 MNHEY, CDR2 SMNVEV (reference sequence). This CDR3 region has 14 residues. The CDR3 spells CASRGQGLLETQYF. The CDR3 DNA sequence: TGTGCCAGCAGGGGACAGGGGTTGCTAGAGACCCAGTACTTC.

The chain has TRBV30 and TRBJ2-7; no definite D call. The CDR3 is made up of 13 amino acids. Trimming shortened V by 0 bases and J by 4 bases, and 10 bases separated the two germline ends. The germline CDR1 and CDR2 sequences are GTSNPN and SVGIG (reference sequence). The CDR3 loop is CAWSVQLGYEQYF. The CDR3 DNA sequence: TGTGCCTGGAGTGTACAGTTGGGTTACGAGCAGTACTTC.

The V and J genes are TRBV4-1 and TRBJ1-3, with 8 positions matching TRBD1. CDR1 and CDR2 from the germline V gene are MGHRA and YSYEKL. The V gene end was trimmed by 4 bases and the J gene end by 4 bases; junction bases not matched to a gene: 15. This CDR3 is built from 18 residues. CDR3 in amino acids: CASSPPLLRQGHGNTIYF. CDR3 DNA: TGCGCCAGCAGCCCACCACTACTGAGACAGGGGCACGGAAACACCATATATTTT.

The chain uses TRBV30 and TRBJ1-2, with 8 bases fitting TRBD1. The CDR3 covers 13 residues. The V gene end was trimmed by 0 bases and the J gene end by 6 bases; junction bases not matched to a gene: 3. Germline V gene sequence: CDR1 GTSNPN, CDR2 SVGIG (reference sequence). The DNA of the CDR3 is TGTGCCTGGAGTGTCACAGGGGGTGATGGCTACACCTTC. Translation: CAWSVTGGDGYTF.

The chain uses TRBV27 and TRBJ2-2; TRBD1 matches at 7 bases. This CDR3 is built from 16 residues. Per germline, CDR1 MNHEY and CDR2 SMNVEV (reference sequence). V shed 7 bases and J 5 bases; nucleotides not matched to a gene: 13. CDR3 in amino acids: CASNSHRDSATGELFF. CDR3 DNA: TGTGCCAGCAACTCCCACCGGGACAGCGCTACCGGGGAGCTGTTTTTT.

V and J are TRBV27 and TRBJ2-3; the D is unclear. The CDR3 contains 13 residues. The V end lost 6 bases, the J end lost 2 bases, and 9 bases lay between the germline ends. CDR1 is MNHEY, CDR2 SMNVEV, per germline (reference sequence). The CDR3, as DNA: TGTGCCAGCAGGATCGGAGCCACAGATACGCAGTATTTT. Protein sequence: CASRIGATDTQYF.

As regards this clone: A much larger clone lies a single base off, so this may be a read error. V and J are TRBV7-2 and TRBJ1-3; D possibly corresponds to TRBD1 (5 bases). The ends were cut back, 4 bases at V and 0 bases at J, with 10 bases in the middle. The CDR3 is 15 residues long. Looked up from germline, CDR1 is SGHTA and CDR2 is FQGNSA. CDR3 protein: CASSSPTVSGNTIYF. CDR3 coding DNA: TGTGCCAGCAGCTCCCCGACAGTCTCTGGAAACACCATATATTTT. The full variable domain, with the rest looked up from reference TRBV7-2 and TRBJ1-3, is GAGVSQSPSNKVTEKGKDVELRCDPISGHTALYWYRQSLGQGLEFLIYFQGNSAPDKSGLPSDRFSAERTGGSVSTLTIQRTQQEDSAVYLCASSSPTVSGNTIYFGEGSWLTVV.

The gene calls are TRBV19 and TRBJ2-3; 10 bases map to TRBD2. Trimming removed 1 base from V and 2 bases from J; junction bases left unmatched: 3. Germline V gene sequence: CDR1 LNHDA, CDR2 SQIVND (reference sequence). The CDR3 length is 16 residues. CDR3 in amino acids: CASSIASGGLTDTQYF. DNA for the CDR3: TGTGCCAGTAGTATAGCTAGCGGGGGCCTCACAGATACGCAGTATTTT. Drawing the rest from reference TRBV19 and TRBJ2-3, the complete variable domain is DGGITQSPKYLFRKEGQNVTLSCEQNLNHDAMYWYRQDPGQGLRLIYYSQIVNDFQKGDIAEGYSVSREKKESFPLTVTSAQKNPTAFYLCASSIASGGLTDTQYFGPGTRLTVL.

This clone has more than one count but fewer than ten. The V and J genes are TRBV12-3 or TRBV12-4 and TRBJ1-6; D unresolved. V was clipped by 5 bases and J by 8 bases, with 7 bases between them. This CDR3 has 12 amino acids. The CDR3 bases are TGTGCCAGCAGTGGGCTTTATTCACCCCTCCACTTT. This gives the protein CASSGLYSPLHF.

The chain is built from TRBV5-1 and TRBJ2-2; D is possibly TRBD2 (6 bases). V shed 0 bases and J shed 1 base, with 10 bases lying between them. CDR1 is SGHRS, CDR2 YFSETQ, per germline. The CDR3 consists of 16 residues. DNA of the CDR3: TGCGCCAGCAGCTTGGATGCCGGGGGGAACACCGGGGAGCTGTTTTTT. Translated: CASSLDAGGNTGELFF.

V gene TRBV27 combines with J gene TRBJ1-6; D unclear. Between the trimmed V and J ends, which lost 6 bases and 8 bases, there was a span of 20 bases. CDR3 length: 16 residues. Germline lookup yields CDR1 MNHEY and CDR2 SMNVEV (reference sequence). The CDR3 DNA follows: TGTGCCAGCAGCCCCGTAGCATCGGGGAGGGATTCACCCCTCCACTTT. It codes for CASSPVASGRDSPLHF.

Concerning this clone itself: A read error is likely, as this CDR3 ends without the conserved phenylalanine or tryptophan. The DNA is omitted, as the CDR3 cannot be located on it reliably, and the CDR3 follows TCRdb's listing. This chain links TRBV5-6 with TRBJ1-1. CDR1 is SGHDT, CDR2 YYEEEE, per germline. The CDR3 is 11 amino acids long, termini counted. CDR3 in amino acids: CASSSLGEGVY.

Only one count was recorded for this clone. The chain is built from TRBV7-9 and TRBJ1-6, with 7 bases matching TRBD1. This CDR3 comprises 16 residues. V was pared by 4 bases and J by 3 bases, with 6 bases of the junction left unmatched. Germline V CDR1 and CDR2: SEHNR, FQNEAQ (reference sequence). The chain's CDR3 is CASSSTRDSYNSPLHF. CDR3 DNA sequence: TGTGCCAGCAGCTCTACGCGGGACAGCTATAATTCACCCCTCCACTTT.

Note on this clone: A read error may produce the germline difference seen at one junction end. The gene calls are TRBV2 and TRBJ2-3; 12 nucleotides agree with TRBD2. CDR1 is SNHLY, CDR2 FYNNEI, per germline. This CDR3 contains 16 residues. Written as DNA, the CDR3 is TGTGCCAGCAGTAAAGCTAGCGGGGGGGCAACAGATACGCAGTATTTT. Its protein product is CASSKASGGATDTQYF.